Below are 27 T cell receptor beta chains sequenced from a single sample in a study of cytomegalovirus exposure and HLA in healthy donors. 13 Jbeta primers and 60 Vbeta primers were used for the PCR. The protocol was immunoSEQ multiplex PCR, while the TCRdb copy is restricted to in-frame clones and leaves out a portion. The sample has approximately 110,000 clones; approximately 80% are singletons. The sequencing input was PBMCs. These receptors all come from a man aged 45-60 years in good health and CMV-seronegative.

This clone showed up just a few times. This CDR3 is CASSLDGSSYNEQFF. The CDR3 DNA follows: TGTGCCAGCAGCTTGGACGGGAGCTCCTACAATGAGCAGTTCTTC. This rearrangement joins TRBV11-1 to TRBJ2-1, with a possible D match to TRBD2 (6 bases). The CDR3 totals 15 residues. Trimming left V 3 bases short and J 0 bases short, with 9 bases between. In germline, CDR1 is SGHAT, CDR2 FQDESV (reference sequence).

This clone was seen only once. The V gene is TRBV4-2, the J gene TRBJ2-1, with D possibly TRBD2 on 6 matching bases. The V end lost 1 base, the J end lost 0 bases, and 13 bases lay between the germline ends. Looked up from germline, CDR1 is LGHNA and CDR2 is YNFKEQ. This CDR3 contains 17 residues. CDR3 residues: CASSQVTRGLSYNEQFF. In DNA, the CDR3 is TGTGCCAGCAGCCAAGTTACGCGGGGACTCTCCTACAATGAGCAGTTCTTC.

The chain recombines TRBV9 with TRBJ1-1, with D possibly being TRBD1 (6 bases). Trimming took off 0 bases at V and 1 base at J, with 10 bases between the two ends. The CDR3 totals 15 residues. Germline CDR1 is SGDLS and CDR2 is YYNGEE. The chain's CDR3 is CASSVARGPNTEAFF. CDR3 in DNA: TGTGCCAGCAGCGTAGCCAGGGGACCGAACACTGAAGCTTTCTTT.

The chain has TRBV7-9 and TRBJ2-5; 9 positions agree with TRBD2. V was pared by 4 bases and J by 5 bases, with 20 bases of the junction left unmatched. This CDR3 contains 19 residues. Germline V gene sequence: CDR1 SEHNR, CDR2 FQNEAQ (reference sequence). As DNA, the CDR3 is TGTGCCAGCAGCTGGACCGTGGCTAGCGGGGAATCTTCACGGGAGACCCAGTACTTC. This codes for CASSWTVASGESSRETQYF.

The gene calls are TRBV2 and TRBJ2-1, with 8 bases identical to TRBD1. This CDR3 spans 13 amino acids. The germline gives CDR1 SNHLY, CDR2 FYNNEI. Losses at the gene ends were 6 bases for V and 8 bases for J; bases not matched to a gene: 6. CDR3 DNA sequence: TGTGCCAGCAGATCGGACAGGGCCGATGAGCAGTTCTTC. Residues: CASRSDRADEQFF.

CDR3 sequence (DNA): TGTGCCAGCAGTTTCGGACAGGACTACGAGCAGTACTTC. This translates into CASSFGQDYEQYF. The genes are TRBV28 and TRBJ2-7, with 7 bases fitting TRBD1. The CDR3 contains 13 residues. Germline V gives CDR1 MDHEN, CDR2 SYDVKM. V was clipped by 3 bases and J by 3 bases; unmatched bases: 2.

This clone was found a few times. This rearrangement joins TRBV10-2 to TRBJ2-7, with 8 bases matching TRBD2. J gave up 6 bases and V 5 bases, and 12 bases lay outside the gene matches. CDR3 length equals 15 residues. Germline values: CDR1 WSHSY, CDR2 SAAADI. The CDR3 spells CASSRERGPHGEQYF. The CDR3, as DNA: TGCGCCAGCAGTAGGGAGCGGGGGCCCCACGGCGAGCAGTACTTC.

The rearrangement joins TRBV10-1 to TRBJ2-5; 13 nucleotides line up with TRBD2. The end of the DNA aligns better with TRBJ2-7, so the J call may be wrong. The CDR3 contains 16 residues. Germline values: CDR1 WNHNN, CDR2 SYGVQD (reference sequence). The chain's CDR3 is CASSQGLAGASYEQYF. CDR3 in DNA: TGCGCCAGCAGTCAAGGACTAGCGGGGGCCTCCTACGAGCAGTACTTC.

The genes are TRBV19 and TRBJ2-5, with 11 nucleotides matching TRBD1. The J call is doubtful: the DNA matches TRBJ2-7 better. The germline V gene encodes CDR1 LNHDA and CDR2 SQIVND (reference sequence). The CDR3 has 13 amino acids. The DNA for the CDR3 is TGTGCCAGTAGTTGGACAGGGGGCGACGAGCAGTACTTC. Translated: CASSWTGGDEQYF.

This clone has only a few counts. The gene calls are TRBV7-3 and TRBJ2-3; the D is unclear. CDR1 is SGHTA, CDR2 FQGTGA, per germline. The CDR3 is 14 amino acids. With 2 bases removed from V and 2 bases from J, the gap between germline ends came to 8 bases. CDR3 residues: CASSLGRITDTQYF. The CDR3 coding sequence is TGTGCCAGCAGCTTAGGCAGAATCACAGATACGCAGTATTTT.

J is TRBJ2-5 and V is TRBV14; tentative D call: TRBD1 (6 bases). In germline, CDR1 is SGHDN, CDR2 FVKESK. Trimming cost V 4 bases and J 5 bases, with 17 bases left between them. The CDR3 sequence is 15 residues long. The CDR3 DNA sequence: TGTGCCAGCAGCCCCGGGACAAGAGCCCGGGAGACCCAGTACTTC. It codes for CASSPGTRARETQYF. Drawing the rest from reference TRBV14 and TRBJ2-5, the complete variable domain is EAGVTQFPSHSVIEKGQTVTLRCDPISGHDNLYWYRRVMGKEIKFLLHFVKESKQDESGMPNNRFLAERTGGTYSTLKVQPAELEDSGVYFCASSPGTRARETQYFGPGTRLLVL.

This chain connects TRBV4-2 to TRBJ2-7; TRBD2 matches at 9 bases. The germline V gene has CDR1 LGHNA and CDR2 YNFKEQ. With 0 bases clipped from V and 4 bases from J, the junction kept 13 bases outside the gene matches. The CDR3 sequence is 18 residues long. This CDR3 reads CASSQDLGGAGGYYEQYF. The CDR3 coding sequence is TGTGCCAGCAGCCAAGATCTCGGTGGAGCGGGGGGATATTACGAGCAGTACTTC.

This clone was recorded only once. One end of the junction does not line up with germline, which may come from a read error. The DNA of the CDR3 is TGTGCCAGCAGTGACTCCAGAAACACCATATATTTT. It is translated as CASSDSRNTIYF. The chain has TRBV6-6 and TRBJ1-3; no definite D call. This CDR3 is built from 12 residues. CDR1 and CDR2 (germline): MNHNY, SVGAGI (reference sequence).

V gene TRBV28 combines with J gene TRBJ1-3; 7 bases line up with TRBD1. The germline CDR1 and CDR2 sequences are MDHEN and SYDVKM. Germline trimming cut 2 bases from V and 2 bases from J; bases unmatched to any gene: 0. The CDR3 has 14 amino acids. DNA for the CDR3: TGTGCCAGCAGTTTACAGGGGGCTGGAAACACCATATATTTT. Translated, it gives CASSLQGAGNTIYF. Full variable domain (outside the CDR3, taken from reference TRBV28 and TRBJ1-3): DVKVTQSSRYLVKRTGEKVFLECVQDMDHENMFWYRQDPGLGLRLIYFSYDVKMKEKGDIPEGYSVSREKKERFSLILESASTNQTSMYLCASSLQGAGNTIYFGEGSWLTVV.

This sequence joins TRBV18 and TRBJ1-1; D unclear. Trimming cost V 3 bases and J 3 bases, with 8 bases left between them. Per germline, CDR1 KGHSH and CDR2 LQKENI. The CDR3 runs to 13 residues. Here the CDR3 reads CASSPSRDTEAFF. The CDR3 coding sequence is TGTGCCAGCTCACCCAGCCGGGACACTGAAGCTTTCTTT.

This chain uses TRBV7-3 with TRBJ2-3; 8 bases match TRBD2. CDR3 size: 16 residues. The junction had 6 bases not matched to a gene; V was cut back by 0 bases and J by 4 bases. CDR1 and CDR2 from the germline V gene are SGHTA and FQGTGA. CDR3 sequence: CASSLTGEAGADTQYF. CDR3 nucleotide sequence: TGTGCCAGCAGCTTAACGGGCGAAGCGGGAGCAGATACGCAGTATTTT.

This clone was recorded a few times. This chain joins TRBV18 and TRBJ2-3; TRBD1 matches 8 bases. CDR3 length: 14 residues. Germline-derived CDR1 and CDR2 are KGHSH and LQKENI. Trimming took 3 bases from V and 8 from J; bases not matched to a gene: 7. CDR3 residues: CASSPLDGQGTQYF. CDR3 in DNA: TGTGCCAGCTCACCCCTCGACGGACAGGGTACGCAGTATTTT.

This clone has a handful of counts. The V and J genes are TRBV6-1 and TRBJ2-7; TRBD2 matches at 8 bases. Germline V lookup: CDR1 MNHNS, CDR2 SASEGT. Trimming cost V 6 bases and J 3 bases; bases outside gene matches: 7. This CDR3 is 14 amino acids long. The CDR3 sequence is CASSDRTSSYEQYF. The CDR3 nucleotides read TGTGCCAGCAGCGACCGGACTAGCAGCTACGAGCAGTACTTC.

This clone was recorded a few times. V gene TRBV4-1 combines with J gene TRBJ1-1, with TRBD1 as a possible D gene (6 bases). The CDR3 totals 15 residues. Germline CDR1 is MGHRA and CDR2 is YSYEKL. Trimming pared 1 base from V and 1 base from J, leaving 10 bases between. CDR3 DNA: TGCGCCAGCAGCCAAGTGGGGACAAGGAACACTGAAGCTTTCTTT. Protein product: CASSQVGTRNTEAFF.

DNA of the CDR3: TGTGCCAGCAGCGGGGACAGGGGGCGCAGAGAGCAGTACTTC. Its translation: CASSGDRGRREQYF. This sequence joins TRBV7-2 and TRBJ2-7; 12 nucleotides agree with TRBD1. Germline V gene data show CDR1 as SGHTA and CDR2 as FQGNSA. The length of the CDR3 is 14 residues. The V gene end was trimmed by 5 bases and the J gene end by 7 bases; junction bases not matched to a gene: 6.

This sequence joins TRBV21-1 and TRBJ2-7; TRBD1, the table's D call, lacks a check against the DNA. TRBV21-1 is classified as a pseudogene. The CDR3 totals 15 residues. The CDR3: CASSSPGHEIYEQYF. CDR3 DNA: TGTGCCAGCAGCTCGCCGGGACACGAGATCTACGAGCAGTACTTC.

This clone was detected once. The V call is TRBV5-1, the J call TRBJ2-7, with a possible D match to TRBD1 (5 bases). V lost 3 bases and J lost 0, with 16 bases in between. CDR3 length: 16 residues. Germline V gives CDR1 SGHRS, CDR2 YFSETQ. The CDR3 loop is CASSSYSQGSSYEQYF. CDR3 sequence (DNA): TGCGCCAGCAGCTCGTATAGTCAGGGAAGCTCCTACGAGCAGTACTTC.

Written as DNA, the CDR3 is TGTGCCAGCAGTCCACGGGACAGGGGTACGGGTCAGCCCCAGCATTTT. Its protein product is CASSPRDRGTGQPQHF. This rearrangement joins TRBV27 to TRBJ1-5; 10 nucleotides align to TRBD1. CDR3 length: 16 amino acids. Germline-derived CDR1 and CDR2 are MNHEY and SMNVEV (reference sequence). V shed 5 bases, J shed 6 bases, and the junction held 10 bases outside the gene matches.

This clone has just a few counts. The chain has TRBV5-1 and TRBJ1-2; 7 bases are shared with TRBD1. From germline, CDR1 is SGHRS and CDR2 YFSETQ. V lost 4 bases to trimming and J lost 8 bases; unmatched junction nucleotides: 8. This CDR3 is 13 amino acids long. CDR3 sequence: CASSRGGGKGYTF. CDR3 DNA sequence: TGCGCCAGCAGCCGAGGAGGGGGCAAGGGCTACACCTTC.

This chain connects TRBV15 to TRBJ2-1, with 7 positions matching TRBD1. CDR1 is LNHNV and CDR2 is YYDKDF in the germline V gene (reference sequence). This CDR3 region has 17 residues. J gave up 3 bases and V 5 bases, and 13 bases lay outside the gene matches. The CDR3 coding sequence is TGTGCCACCAGCGACGACAGGGAAGCCCTCGTCTACAATGAGCAGTTCTTC. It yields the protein CATSDDREALVYNEQFF.

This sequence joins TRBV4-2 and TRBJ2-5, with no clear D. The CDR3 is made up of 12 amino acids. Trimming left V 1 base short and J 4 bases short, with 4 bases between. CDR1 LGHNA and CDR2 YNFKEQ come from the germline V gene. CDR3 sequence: CASSQAGETQYF. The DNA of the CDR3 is TGTGCCAGCAGCCAAGCGGGAGAGACCCAGTACTTC.

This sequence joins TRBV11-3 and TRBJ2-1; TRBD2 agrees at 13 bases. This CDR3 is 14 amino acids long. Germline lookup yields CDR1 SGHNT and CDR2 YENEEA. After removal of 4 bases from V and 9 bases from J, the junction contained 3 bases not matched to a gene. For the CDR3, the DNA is TGTGCCAGCAGCTCCGGACTAGCGGGAGCTGAGCAGTTCTTC. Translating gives CASSSGLAGAEQFF.